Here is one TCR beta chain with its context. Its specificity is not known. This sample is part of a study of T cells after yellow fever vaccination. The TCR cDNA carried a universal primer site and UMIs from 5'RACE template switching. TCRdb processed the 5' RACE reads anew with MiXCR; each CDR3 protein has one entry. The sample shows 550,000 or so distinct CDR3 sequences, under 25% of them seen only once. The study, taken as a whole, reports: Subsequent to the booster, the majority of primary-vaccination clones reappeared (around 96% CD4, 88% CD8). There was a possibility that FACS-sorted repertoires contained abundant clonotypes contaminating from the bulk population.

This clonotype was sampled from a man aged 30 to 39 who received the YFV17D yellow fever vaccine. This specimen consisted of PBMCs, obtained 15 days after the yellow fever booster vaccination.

CDR3 region: CASSTTKDNVYEQYF. In DNA form, the CDR3 reads TGTGCCAGCAGTACGACCAAGGACAATGTCTACGAGCAGTACTTC. V is TRBV28 and J is TRBJ2-7, with D maybe TRBD1 (5 bases). Trimming left V 5 bases short and J 3 bases short, with 17 bases between. This CDR3 comprises 15 residues. Germline CDR1 is MDHEN and CDR2 is SYDVKM.